The source of this TCR beta chain is a study of cytomegalovirus exposure and HLA in healthy donors. For the study at large: The Caucasian-associated ancestry cluster held over 65% of a few hundred genotyped donors.

Samples came from healthy bone marrow donors. The V gene's germline CDR1 is KGHSH and CDR2 LQKENI. The CDR3 totals 14 residues. Trimming removed 2 bases from V and 3 bases from J, with 10 bases in between. The PCR employed 60 Vbeta primers together with 13 Jbeta primers. Generated by immunoSEQ multiplex PCR, the TCRdb table keeps only in-frame clones and is missing some. There are over 35,000 clones in the sample, with less than 2% held by the top ten. Findings of the study overall: A later analysis reportedly found fewer N-insertions in an Asian-associated ancestry cluster than the approximately 730-donor mean.

With respect to this clone: Its antigen is not identified.

V usage is TRBV18 and J usage is TRBJ1-2; TRBD1 is a possible D gene (5 bases). This TCR was recovered from a young woman in good health and CMV-seronegative. The sequenced sample was PBMCs. This chain's CDR3 is CASSPSTDYYGYTF. In DNA, the CDR3 is TGTGCCAGCTCACCATCGACAGACTACTATGGCTACACCTTC.